The rows below give T cell receptor beta chains drawn from one sample of a study of shared clonotypes between healthy human individuals. Produced via immunoSEQ multiplex PCR; TCRdb's table is partial and in-frame only. The sample lists 950,000 to 1,300,000 clones, about 76% occurring once. The material sequenced was memory CD4+ T cells sorted from blood. The receptor source for this set is a man aged 18 to 30 in good health. Each CDR3 is given with its conserved first and last residue. The D gene is left open where the match is weak. A row's size may be missing; if present it is once, few, many or a size class.

d_call,clone_size,v_call,j_call,cdr3_aa,cdr3_nt
-,-,TRBV6-1,TRBJ1-4,CASSSAGLGREKLFF,TGTGCCAGCAGTAGCGCGGGACTGGGTCGCGAAAAACTGTTTTTT
-,-,TRBV29-1,TRBJ2-7,CSALLRPVYEQYF,TGCAGCGCCCTACTAAGACCTGTCTACGAGCAGTACTTC
TRBD2,-,TRBV7-6,TRBJ2-7,CASKSGSGTTYEQYF,TGTGCCAGCAAATCCGGTAGCGGGACTACCTACGAGCAGTACTTC
-,-,TRBV19,TRBJ2-3,CASVPSSTDTQYF,TGTGCCAGCGTGCCCTCTAGCACAGATACGCAGTATTTT
-,-,TRBV19,TRBJ2-2,CASRRGDGTGELFF,TGTGCCAGTAGGAGAGGGGATGGGACCGGGGAGCTGTTTTTT
-,-,TRBV11-2,TRBJ2-7,CASSLFAEQYF,TGTGCCAGCAGCCTCTTCGCCGAGCAGTACTTC
TRBD1,-,TRBV18,TRBJ2-7,CASSPWDSKGEQYF,TGTGCCAGCTCACCATGGGACAGTAAGGGCGAGCAGTACTTC
-,-,TRBV5-1,TRBJ1-4,CASSLVSGATNEKLFF,TGCGCCAGCAGCTTGGTCTCGGGGGCAACTAATGAAAAACTGTTTTTT
-,-,TRBV7-2,TRBJ2-2,CASRQKGGSGTGELFF,TGTGCCAGCAGACAGAAAGGAGGGTCCGGCACCGGGGAGCTGTTTTTT
TRBD1,few,TRBV6-1,TRBJ2-4,CASSEARGTGFKNIQYF,TGTGCCAGCAGTGAGGCCCGAGGGACAGGGTTCAAAAACATTCAGTACTTC
-,-,TRBV7-3,TRBJ2-2,CASSSPTHWGGYNTGELFF,TGTGCCAGCAGCTCCCCTACCCATTGGGGAGGTTATAACACCGGGGAGCTGTTTTTT
-,-,TRBV28,TRBJ1-1,CASSLAGQFEAFF,TGTGCCAGCAGTTTGGCGGGGCAGTTTGAAGCTTTCTTT
-,-,TRBV5-6,TRBJ2-7,CASSQSYEQYF,TGTGCCAGCAGCCAGTCCTACGAGCAGTACTTC
-,few,TRBV4-2,TRBJ1-1,CASSRDPYGSNTEAFF,TGTGCCAGCAGCCGAGACCCCTACGGTAGCAACACTGAAGCTTTCTTT
TRBD2,few,TRBV5-1,TRBJ2-5,CASSAGGLAQSETQYF,TGCGCCAGCAGTGCCGGAGGACTAGCTCAATCGGAGACCCAGTACTTC
-,once,TRBV14,TRBJ1-1,CASSQGARAFF,TGTGCCAGCAGCCAGGGAGCTCGAGCTTTCTTT
-,-,TRBV28,TRBJ1-2,CASSVGWGYTF,TGTGCCAGCAGTGTTGGATGGGGCTACACCTTC
-,-,TRBV5-1,TRBJ1-5,CASSSGSSRNQPQHF,TGCGCCAGCAGCTCCGGGTCCTCACGTAATCAGCCCCAGCATTTT
-,-,TRBV14,TRBJ2-5,CASSQFETQYF,TGTGCCAGCAGCCAATTTGAGACCCAGTACTTC
-,-,TRBV6-6,TRBJ1-1,CASRGITEAFF,TGTGCCAGCAGGGGTATTACTGAAGCTTTCTTT
TRBD1,few,TRBV4-1,TRBJ2-2,CASRQGVLGSGELFF,TGCGCCAGCAGACAGGGGGTACTGGGTTCCGGGGAGCTGTTTTTT
-,-,TRBV14,TRBJ2-1,CASSQGREQFF,TGTGCCAGCAGCCAGGGGAGGGAGCAGTTCTTC
-,-,TRBV30,TRBJ1-3,CAWNPRPMSSGNTIYF,TGTGCCTGGAACCCTCGTCCTATGAGCTCTGGAAACACCATATATTTT